The sequence of this T cell receptor beta chain was determined in a study of T cells in Graves' hyperthyroidism and ophthalmopathy. This clonotype was counted many times. Clinicians diagnosed patients from clinical symptoms, serum thyroxine and TRAb, thyroid ultrasound and orbital computed tomography. The CDR3 contains 18 residues. Germline loops: CDR1 LGHNA, CDR2 YSLEER. Trimming cost V 0 bases and J 2 bases; bases outside gene matches: 8. What was amplified from RNA transcripts were TCR beta CDR3 regions. HTBI primers drove first-round RT-PCR of the TCR CDR3. From the multiplex PCR reads, TCRdb called clonotypes with MiXCR, one entry per CDR3 protein. The sample has around 350,000 distinct CDR3 sequences; roughly 14% are singletons.

This TCR was sampled from a woman between 18 and 29 years old with Graves' hyperthyroidism that later progressed to Graves' ophthalmopathy. Sequences were obtained from blood. The rearrangement uses TRBV4-3 and TRBJ2-3; 10 nucleotides line up with TRBD2. The CDR3 sequence: CASSQDLTAGGSTDTQYF. CDR3 in DNA: TGCGCCAGCAGCCAAGATCTAACAGCGGGAGGGTCCACAGATACGCAGTATTTT.